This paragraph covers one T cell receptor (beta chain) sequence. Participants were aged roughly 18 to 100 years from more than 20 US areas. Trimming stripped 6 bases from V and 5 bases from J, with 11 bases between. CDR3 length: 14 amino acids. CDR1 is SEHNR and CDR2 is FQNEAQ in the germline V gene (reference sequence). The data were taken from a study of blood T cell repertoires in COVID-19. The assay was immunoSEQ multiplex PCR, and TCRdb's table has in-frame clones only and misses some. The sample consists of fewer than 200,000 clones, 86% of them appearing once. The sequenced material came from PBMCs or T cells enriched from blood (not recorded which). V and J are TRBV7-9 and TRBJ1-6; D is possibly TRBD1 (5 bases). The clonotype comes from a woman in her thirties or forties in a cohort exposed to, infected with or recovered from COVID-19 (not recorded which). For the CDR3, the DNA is TGTGCCAGCAGAAACGGCAGGGATAATTCACCCCTCCACTTT. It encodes CASRNGRDNSPLHF.